This TCR beta chain was sequenced for a study of patients and donors after allogeneic stem cell transplantation. Each CDR3 protein is one row after TCRdb ran MiXCR on the RT-PCR reads. In the table there are under 200,000 distinct CDR3 sequences, about 32% of which are singletons. Germline V gene sequence: CDR1 KGHSH, CDR2 LQKENI. The CDR3 extends over 16 amino acids. The germline V and J ends were trimmed by 2 bases and 0 bases, with 8 bases remaining between them. This clonotype appeared a few times. Sample: blood, either unsorted or a sorted T cell fraction (not recorded which). The J gene is TRBJ2-6, the V gene TRBV18; D might be TRBD1 or TRBD2, each matching 5 bases. The TCR originated in a human donor who was either an allogeneic HSCT recipient or a stem cell or donor lymphocyte infusion donor (not recorded which). It is not recorded whose cells these are; they may come from a transplant donor. As DNA, the CDR3 is TGTGCCAGCTCACCATGGGGGTCCTCTGGGGCCAACGTCCTGACTTTC. Its protein product is CASSPWGSSGANVLTF.